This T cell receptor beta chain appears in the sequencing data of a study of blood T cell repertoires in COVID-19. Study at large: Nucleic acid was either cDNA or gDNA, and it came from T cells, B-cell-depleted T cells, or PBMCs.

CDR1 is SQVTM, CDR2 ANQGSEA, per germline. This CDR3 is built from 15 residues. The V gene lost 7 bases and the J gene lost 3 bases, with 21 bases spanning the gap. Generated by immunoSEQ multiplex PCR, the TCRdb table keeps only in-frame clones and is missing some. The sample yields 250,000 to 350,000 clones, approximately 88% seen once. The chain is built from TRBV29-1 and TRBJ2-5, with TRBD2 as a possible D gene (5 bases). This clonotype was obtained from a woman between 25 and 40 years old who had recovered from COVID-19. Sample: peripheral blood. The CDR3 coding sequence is TGCAGCGCCCCCGGCGGAGATTTAGCGAAAGAGACCCAGTACTTC. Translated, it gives CSAPGGDLAKETQYF.